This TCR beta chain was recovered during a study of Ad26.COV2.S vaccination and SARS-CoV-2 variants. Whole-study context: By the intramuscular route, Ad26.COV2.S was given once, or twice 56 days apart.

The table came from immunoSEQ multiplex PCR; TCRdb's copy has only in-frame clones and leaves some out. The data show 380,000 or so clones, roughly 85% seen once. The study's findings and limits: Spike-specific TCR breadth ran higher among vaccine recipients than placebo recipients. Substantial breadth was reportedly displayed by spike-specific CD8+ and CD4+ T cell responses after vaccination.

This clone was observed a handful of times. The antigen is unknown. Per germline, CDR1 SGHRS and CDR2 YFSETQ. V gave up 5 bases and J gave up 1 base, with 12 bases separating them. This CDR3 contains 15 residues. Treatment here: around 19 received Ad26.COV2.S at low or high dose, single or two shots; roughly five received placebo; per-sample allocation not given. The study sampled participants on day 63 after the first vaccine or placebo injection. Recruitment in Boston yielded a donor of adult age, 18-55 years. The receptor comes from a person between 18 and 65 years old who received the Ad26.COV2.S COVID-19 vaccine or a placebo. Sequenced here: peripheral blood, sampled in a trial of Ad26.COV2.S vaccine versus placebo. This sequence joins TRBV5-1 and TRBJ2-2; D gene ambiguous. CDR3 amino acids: CASSLLPGNTGELFF. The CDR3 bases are TGCGCCAGCAGTTTACTACCAGGGAACACCGGGGAGCTGTTTTTT.